This TCR beta chain was recovered during a study of T cell responses to AZD1222 COVID-19 vaccine. This CDR3 is 13 amino acids long. V shed 5 bases and J shed 10 bases, with 15 bases lying between them. CDR1 and CDR2 (germline): SGHTA, FQGTGA. For this clone: Its antigen is unidentified.

The method was immunoSEQ multiplex PCR; TCRdb's version includes in-frame clones alone and lacks a portion of them. The data contain roughly 99,000 clones, roughly 87% of them singletons. Study outcomes and limitations: At study baseline, merely five or six AZD1222 recipients were seropositive. Following two doses of AZD1222, Spike-specific TCR breadth and depth rose. Repertoires were sampled only after the peak T cell response.

Sequencing used peripheral blood, obtained on day 0 of AZD1222 vaccination. This TCR came from an adult in good health. The chain is built from TRBV7-3 and TRBJ2-1; D uncertain. Here the CDR3 DNA reads TGTGCCAGCAGCCACGCTTCCCCTATGGAGCAGTTCTTC. Translated: CASSHASPMEQFF.